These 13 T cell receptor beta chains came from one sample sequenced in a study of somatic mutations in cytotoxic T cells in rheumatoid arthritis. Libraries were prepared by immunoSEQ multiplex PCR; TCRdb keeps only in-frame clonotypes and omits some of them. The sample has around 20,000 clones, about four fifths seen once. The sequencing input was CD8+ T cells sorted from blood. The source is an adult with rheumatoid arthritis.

CDR3 sequence reads: CASSIYSGEDTEAFF. The CDR3 coding sequence is TGTGCCAGTAGTATATACTCCGGGGAGGACACTGAAGCTTTCTTT. This chain links TRBV19 with TRBJ1-1; the D is unclear. Trimming stripped 2 bases from V and 3 bases from J, with 13 bases between. The CDR3 totals 15 residues. CDR1 LNHDA and CDR2 SQIVND come from the germline V gene (reference sequence).

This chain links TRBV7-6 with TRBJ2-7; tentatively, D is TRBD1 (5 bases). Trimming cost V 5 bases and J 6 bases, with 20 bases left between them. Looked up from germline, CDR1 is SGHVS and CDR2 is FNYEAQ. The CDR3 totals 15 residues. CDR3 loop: CASSLNPVGASEQYF. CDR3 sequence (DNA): TGTGCCAGCAGCCTAAATCCAGTAGGGGCTTCCGAGCAGTACTTC.

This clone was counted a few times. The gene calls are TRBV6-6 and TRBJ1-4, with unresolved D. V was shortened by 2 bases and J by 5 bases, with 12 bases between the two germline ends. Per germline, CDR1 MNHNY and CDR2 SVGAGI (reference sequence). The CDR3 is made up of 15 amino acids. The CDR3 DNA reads TGTGCCAGCAGTTACGGGCAGGAGCTAAATGAAAAACTGTTTTTT. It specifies CASSYGQELNEKLFF.

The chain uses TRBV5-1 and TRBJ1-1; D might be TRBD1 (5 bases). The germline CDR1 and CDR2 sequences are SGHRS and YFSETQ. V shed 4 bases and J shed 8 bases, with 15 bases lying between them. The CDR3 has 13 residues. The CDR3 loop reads CASSLEGLGEAFF. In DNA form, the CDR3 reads TGCGCCAGCAGCCTAGAGGGACTTGGGGAAGCTTTCTTT.

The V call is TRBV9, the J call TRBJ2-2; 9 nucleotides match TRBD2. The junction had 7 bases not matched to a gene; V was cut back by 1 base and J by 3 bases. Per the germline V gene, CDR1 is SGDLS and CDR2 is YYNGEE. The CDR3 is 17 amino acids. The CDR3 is CASSVPRVAGDTGELFF. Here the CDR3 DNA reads TGTGCCAGCAGCGTACCCCGGGTAGCGGGGGACACCGGGGAGCTGTTTTTT. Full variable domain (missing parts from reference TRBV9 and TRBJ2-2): DSGVTQTPKHLITATGQRVTLRCSPRSGDLSVYWYQQSLDQGLQFLIQYYNGEERAKGNILERFSAQQFPDLHSELNLSSLELGDSALYFCASSVPRVAGDTGELFFGEGSRLTVL.

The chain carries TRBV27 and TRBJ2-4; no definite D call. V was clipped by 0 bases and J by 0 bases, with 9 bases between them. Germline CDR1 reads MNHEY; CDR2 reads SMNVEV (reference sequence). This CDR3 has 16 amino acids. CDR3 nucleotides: TGTGCCAGCAGTTTATCCTCCTATCTAGCCAAAAACATTCAGTACTTC. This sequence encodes CASSLSSYLAKNIQYF.

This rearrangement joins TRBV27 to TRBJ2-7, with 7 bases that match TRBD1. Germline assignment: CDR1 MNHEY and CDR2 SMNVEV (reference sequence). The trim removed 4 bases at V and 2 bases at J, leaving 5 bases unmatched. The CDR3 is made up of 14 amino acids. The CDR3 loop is CASSYRGTAYEQYF. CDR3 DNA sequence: TGTGCCAGCAGTTACAGAGGGACAGCCTACGAGCAGTACTTC.

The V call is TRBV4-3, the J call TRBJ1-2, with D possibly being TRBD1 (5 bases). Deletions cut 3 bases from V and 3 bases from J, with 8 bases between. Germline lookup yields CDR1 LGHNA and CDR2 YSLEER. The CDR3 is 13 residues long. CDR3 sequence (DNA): TGCGCCAGCAGCCACGAGACAGACTATGGCTACACCTTC. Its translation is CASSHETDYGYTF.

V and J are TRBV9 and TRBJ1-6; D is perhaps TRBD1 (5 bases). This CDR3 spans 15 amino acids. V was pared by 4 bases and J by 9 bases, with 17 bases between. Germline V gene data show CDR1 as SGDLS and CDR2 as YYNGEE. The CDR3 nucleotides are TGTGCCAGCAGCCCAGGGACTGGCCTTGTTTCACCCCTCCACTTT. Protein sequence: CASSPGTGLVSPLHF.

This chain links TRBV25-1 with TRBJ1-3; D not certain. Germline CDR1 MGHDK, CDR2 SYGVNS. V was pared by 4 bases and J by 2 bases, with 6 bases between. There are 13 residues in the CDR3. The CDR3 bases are TGTGCCAGCAGTGGCAGAGCTGGAAACACCATATATTTT. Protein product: CASSGRAGNTIYF.

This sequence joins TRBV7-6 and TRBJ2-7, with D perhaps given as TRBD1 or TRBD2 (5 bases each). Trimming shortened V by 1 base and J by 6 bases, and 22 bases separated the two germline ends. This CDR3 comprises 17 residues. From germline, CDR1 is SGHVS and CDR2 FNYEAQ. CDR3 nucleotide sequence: TGTGCCAGCAGCTTAGGGGGGATCTCCCCCACCCTCTTCGAGCAGTACTTC. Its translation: CASSLGGISPTLFEQYF.

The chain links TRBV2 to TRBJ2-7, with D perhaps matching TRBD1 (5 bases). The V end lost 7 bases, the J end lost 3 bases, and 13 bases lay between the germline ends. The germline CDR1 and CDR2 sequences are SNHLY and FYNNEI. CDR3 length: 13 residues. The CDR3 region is CASNFRTLYEQYV. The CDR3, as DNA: TGTGCCAGCAATTTCCGGACACTCTACGAGCAGTACGTC.

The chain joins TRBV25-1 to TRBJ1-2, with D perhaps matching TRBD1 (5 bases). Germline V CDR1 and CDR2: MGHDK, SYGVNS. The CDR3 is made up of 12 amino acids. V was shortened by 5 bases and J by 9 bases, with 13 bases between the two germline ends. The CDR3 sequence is CASSQAGYSYTF. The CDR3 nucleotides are TGTGCCAGCAGTCAAGCAGGGTACAGCTACACCTTC.